The 28 T cell receptor beta chains below come from one sample, sequenced in a study of T cells expressing NK-cell markers (dated by TCRdb to 2020 to 2022). Library method: 5' RACE. The run used an Illumina HiSeq 2000. The reads underwent TCRdb reprocessing, giving one record for each CDR3 protein sequence and no DNA. In this sample's table one finds a few hundred thousand distinct CDR3 sequences. The top ten hold approximately 0.39% of the sample. Sequenced sample: blood T cells: a sorted CD56 or NKG2C T cell subset, CD4+ or CD8+ T cells, or bulk PBMC T cells (not recorded which). These receptors came from a man younger than 30 in good health. Donor details come from another sample of the same person, matched by shared clones.

The chain is built from TRBV20-1 and TRBJ1-1; with no DNA, the TCRdb D assignment of TRBD1 cannot be verified. The length of the CDR3 is 13 residues. The germline V gene encodes CDR1 DFQATT and CDR2 SNEGSKA (reference sequence). CDR3 sequence reads: CSPNRQGSSEAFF.

The V and J genes are TRBV20-1 and TRBJ2-1. Germline values: CDR1 DFQATT, CDR2 SNEGSKA (reference sequence). The CDR3 is made up of 17 amino acids. The CDR3 loop reads CSASSWFSGRSYNEQFF.

The genes are TRBV7-8 and TRBJ2-7; the D gene TCRdb calls, TRBD1, cannot be checked with no DNA. Germline V gives CDR1 SGHVS, CDR2 FQNEAQ. This CDR3 has 15 residues. CDR3 loop: CASSSGDRRNYEQYF.

V is TRBV4-3 and J is TRBJ2-2; TCRdb proposes TRBD2, but this gene call is untestable without DNA. CDR1 and CDR2 (germline): LGHNA, YSLEER. This CDR3 spans 14 amino acids. The CDR3 is CASSQSGVGGELFF.

The rearrangement uses TRBV5-1 and TRBJ1-1; the TCRdb call, TRBD1, lacks DNA for checking. Germline CDR1 and CDR2: SGHRS and YFSETQ. The CDR3 length is 13 residues. CDR3: CASSIGQGQGAFF. Full variable domain (missing parts from reference TRBV5-1 and TRBJ1-1): KAGVTQTPRYLIKTRGQQVTLSCSPISGHRSVSWYQQTPGQGLQFLFEYFSETQRNKGNFPGRFSGRQFSNSRSEMNVSTLELGDSALYLCASSIGQGQGAFFGQGTRLTVV.

This chain connects TRBV7-3 to TRBJ2-1; TCRdb selects TRBD1, and the lack of DNA leaves this call unchecked. This CDR3 comprises 16 residues. Germline CDR1 reads SGHTA; CDR2 reads FQGTGA. CDR3 residues: CASTLSGGQGYNEQFF.

The gene calls are TRBV6-1 and TRBJ2-5; TCRdb outputs TRBD1, but without DNA this stays unchecked. CDR3 length equals 15 residues. The germline V gene has CDR1 MNHNS and CDR2 SASEGT. This CDR3 is CASTRGRGRRETQYF.

The chain joins TRBV29-1 to TRBJ1-1. From germline, CDR1 is SQVTM and CDR2 ANQGSEA. The CDR3 runs to 12 residues. Here the CDR3 reads CSVSRSSTEAFF.

The chain links TRBV5-1 to TRBJ2-7; the TCRdb D gene call, TRBD1, has no DNA to confirm it. This CDR3 region has 14 residues. Germline loops: CDR1 SGHRS, CDR2 YFSETQ. CDR3 sequence reads: CASSEGAQMGEQYF.

The chain recombines TRBV7-2 with TRBJ2-1; without DNA, the TCRdb call of TRBD1 cannot be checked. CDR3 length equals 15 residues. From germline, CDR1 is SGHTA and CDR2 FQGNSA. Here the CDR3 reads CASSTDRVGYNEQFF.

The chain is built from TRBV29-1 and TRBJ2-5; TCRdb proposes TRBD1, but this gene call is untestable without DNA. Germline V gene lookup returns CDR1 SQVTM and CDR2 ANQGSEA. The CDR3 loop spans 15 amino acids. This chain's CDR3 is CSVEGPPGDDTAQYF.

The V call is TRBV9, the J call TRBJ2-1; absent DNA, TCRdb's TRBD2 call cannot be checked. The CDR3 is 15 amino acids. The germline V gene has CDR1 SGDLS and CDR2 YYNGEE. The CDR3 sequence: CASSETGLATNEQFF.

The chain recombines TRBV29-1 with TRBJ2-3. The CDR3 spans 12 residues. Germline assignment: CDR1 SQVTM and CDR2 ANQGSEA. This CDR3 reads CSVGVSTDTQYF.

This chain uses TRBV7-2 with TRBJ2-3; there is no DNA to check the TCRdb D call of TRBD2. The CDR3 totals 14 residues. Germline V CDR1 and CDR2: SGHTA, FQGNSA. CDR3 amino acids: CASSLGESADTQYF. Using reference TRBV7-2 and TRBJ2-3 for the parts outside the CDR3, the full variable domain is GAGVSQSPSNKVTEKGKDVELRCDPISGHTALYWYRQSLGQGLEFLIYFQGNSAPDKSGLPSDRFSAERTGGSVSTLTIQRTQQEDSAVYLCASSLGESADTQYFGPGTRLTVL.

The rearrangement links TRBV5-6 to TRBJ1-2; the D gene TCRdb calls, TRBD1, cannot be checked with no DNA. Germline V gives CDR1 SGHDT, CDR2 YYEEEE. The CDR3 length is 13 residues. CDR3 loop: CASSYTNRDGYTF.

The chain employs TRBV7-3 and TRBJ2-3; the D call from TCRdb, TRBD2, cannot be confirmed without DNA. CDR1 is SGHTA, CDR2 FQGTGA, per germline. The CDR3 length is 19 residues. CDR3 amino acids: CASSLEAGTQPTGTDTQYF.

This chain joins TRBV5-1 and TRBJ1-3. The CDR3 is 13 amino acids. From germline, CDR1 is SGHRS and CDR2 YFSETQ. The CDR3 reads CASSPDGGNTIYF.

This chain uses TRBV7-7 with TRBJ2-5; TCRdb calls TRBD2, which cannot be checked without DNA. The CDR3 length is 16 residues. The germline V gene has CDR1 SSHAT and CDR2 FNYEAQ (reference sequence). CDR3 region: CASSYGLAGAQETQYF.

This chain's CDR3 is CASTPVGTSGNTIYF. This chain connects TRBV6-5 to TRBJ1-3; TCRdb picks TRBD1, but there is no DNA to check that call. Germline V CDR1 and CDR2: MNHEY, SVGAGI. This CDR3 comprises 15 residues.

The rearrangement joins TRBV5-1 to TRBJ1-1. From germline, CDR1 is SGHRS and CDR2 YFSETQ. The CDR3 consists of 13 residues. This CDR3 reads CASSFRANTEAFF.

CDR3 sequence reads: CASSQGDSEAFF. The chain couples TRBV14 to TRBJ1-1. This CDR3 contains 12 residues. Germline V CDR1 and CDR2: SGHDN, FVKESK.

The rearrangement links TRBV12-3 or TRBV12-4 to TRBJ2-3; lacking DNA, the TRBD1 call made by TCRdb goes unchecked. The CDR3 runs 15 residues. This chain's CDR3 is CASTLGAEGTDTQYF.

The gene calls are TRBV18 and TRBJ1-1; no DNA is available, so the TRBD1 call from TCRdb remains unchecked. This CDR3 contains 14 residues. Germline V gene lookup returns CDR1 KGHSH and CDR2 LQKENI. The CDR3 protein is CASSPEQALFEAFF.

The genes are TRBV25-1 and TRBJ1-2. Germline V gives CDR1 MGHDK, CDR2 SYGVNS. The CDR3 runs 13 residues. CDR3 region: CASSEPTNYGYTF.

The chain is built from TRBV5-6 and TRBJ2-7; with no DNA, the TCRdb D assignment of TRBD2 cannot be verified. Germline assignment: CDR1 SGHDT and CDR2 YYEEEE. There are 16 residues in the CDR3. The CDR3 sequence: CASSFFNRDSSYEQYF.

This chain uses TRBV6-5 with TRBJ1-4; the D gene TCRdb calls, TRBD1, cannot be checked with no DNA. The germline CDR1 and CDR2 sequences are MNHEY and SVGAGI. The CDR3 has 15 amino acids. The CDR3 loop is CASSYLGQENEKLFF.

The rearrangement links TRBV19 to TRBJ2-3; the D gene TCRdb calls, TRBD1, cannot be checked with no DNA. In germline, CDR1 is LNHDA, CDR2 SQIVND (reference sequence). This CDR3 is 19 amino acids long. This chain's CDR3 is CASSMSIFVRDMSTDTQYF.

This chain connects TRBV29-1 to TRBJ2-3; the TCRdb D gene call, TRBD2, has no DNA to confirm it. Germline V lookup: CDR1 SQVTM, CDR2 ANQGSEA. This CDR3 is built from 16 residues. CDR3 residues: CSVPGLAGASTDTQYF.